This T cell receptor (beta chain) stems from a study of T cells in localized non-small cell lung cancer. This clone was counted only a few times. This CDR3 region has 15 residues. The V gene's germline CDR1 is SGHTA and CDR2 FQGTGA. The V segment lost 8 bases and the J segment 3 bases; nucleotides outside the gene matches: 6. Assay: immunoSEQ multiplex PCR; the TCRdb copy retains only in-frame clones and omits some. Found here are tens of thousands of clones, roughly 80% of them singletons; the top ten hold 1.3%. The chain links TRBV7-3 to TRBJ2-5, with 13 bases matching TRBD2. The material sequenced was peripheral blood, taken before any cancer treatment. The receptor was isolated from a female donor over 55 with stage I lung adenocarcinoma. The CDR3 DNA is TGTGCCAGCGCACTAGGACTAGCGGGGGAAGAGACCCAGTACTTC. As protein: CASALGLAGEETQYF.